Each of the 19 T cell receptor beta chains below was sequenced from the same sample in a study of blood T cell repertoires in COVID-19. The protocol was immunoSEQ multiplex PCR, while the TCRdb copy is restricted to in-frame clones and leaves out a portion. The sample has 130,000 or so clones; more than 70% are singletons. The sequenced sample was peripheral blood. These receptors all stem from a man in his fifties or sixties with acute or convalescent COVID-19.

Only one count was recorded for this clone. The CDR3 DNA is TGTGCCAGCAGCATCGGACAGGGGATCGAGACCCAGTACTTC. It is translated as CASSIGQGIETQYF. V gene TRBV5-4 combines with J gene TRBJ2-5; 9 positions match TRBD1. The CDR3 runs to 14 residues. The germline CDR1 and CDR2 sequences are SGHNT and YYREEE (reference sequence). Trimming cost V 4 bases and J 5 bases; bases outside gene matches: 6. Full variable domain (rest looked up from reference TRBV5-4 and TRBJ2-5): ETGVTQSPTHLIKTRGQQVTLRCSSQSGHNTVSWYQQALGQGPQFIFQYYREEENGRGNFPPRFSGLQFPNYSSELNVNALELDDSALYLCASSIGQGIETQYFGPGTRLLVL.

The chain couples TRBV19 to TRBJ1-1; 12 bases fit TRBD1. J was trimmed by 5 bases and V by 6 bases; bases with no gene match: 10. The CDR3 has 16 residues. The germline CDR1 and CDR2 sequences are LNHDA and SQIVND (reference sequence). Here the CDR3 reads CASRSGDRGRVTEAFF. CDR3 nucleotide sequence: TGTGCCAGTAGATCGGGGGACAGGGGGCGCGTGACTGAAGCTTTCTTT.

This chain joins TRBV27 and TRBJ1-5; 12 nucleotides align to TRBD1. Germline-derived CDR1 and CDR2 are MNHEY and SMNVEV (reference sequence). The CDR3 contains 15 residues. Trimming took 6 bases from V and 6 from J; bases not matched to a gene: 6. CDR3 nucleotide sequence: TGTGCCAGCAGGGTGGGACAGGGGGCTGGTCAGCCCCAGCATTTT. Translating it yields CASRVGQGAGQPQHF.

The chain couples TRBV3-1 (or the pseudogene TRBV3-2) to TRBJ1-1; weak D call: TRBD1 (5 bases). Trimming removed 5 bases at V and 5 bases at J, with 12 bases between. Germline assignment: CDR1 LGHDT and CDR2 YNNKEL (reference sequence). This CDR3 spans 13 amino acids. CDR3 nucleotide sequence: TGTGCCAGCAGCACGCGGGGCGCGACTGAAGCTTTCTTT. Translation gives CASSTRGATEAFF.

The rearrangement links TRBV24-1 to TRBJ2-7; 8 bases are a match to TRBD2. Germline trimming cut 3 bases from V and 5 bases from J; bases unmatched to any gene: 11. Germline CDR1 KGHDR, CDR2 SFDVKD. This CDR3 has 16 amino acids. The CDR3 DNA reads TGTGCCACCAGTGATGGCGGGGGGCCCCTCGGTCACGAGCAGTACTTC. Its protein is CATSDGGGPLGHEQYF.

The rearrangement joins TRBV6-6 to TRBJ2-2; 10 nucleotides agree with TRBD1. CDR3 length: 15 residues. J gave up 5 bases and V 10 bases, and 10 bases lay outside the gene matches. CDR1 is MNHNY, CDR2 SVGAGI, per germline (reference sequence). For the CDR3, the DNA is TGTGCCACCGGGTGGACAGGGGGTTCTACCGGGGAGCTGTTTTTT. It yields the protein CATGWTGGSTGELFF.

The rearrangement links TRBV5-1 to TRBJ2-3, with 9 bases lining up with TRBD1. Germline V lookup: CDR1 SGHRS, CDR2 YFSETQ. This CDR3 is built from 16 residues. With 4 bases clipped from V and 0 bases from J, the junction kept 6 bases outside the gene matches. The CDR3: CASSVGTGRSTDTQYF. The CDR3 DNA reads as TGCGCCAGCAGCGTGGGGACAGGGCGCAGCACAGATACGCAGTATTTT. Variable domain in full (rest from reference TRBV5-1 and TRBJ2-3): KAGVTQTPRYLIKTRGQQVTLSCSPISGHRSVSWYQQTPGQGLQFLFEYFSETQRNKGNFPGRFSGRQFSNSRSEMNVSTLELGDSALYLCASSVGTGRSTDTQYFGPGTRLTVL.

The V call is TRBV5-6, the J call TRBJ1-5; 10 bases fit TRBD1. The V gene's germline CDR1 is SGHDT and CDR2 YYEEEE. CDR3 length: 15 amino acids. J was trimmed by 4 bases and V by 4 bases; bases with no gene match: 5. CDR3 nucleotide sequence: TGTGCCAGCAGCCCCGGGGACAGGGGTAATCAGCCCCAGCATTTT. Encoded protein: CASSPGDRGNQPQHF.

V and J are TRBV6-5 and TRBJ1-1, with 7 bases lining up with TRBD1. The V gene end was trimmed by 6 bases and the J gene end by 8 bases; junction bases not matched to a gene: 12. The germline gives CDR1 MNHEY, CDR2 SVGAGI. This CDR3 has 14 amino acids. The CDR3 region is CASRTITGDMEAFF. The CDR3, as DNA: TGTGCCAGCAGAACAATAACAGGGGACATGGAAGCTTTCTTT.

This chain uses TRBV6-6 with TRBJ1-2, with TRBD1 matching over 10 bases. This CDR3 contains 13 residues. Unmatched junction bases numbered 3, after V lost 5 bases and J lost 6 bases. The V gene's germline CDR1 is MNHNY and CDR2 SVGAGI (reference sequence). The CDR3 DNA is TGTGCCAGCAGTGACGGGACAGGGGATGGCTACACCTTC. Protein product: CASSDGTGDGYTF.

CDR3 nucleotides: TGTGCCAGCAGCCCCCCCGGACAGGGAGGCTACACCTTC. It translates to CASSPPGQGGYTF. The chain uses TRBV28 and TRBJ1-2; 8 positions agree with TRBD1. J was trimmed by 8 bases and V by 6 bases; bases with no gene match: 8. CDR3 length: 13 residues. CDR1 and CDR2 from the germline V gene are MDHEN and SYDVKM.

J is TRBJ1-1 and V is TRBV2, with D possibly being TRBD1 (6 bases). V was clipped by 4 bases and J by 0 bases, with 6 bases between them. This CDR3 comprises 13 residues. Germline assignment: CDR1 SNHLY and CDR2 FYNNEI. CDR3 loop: CASSGTVNTEAFF. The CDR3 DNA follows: TGTGCCAGCAGTGGGACAGTGAACACTGAAGCTTTCTTT.

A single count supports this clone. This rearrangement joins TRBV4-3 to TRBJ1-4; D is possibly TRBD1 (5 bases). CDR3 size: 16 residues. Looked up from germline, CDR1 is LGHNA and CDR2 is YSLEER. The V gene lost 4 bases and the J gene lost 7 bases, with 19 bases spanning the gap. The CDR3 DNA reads TGCGCCAGCAGCCGGACGCTTGCCGCGGGGGGTGAAAAACTGTTTTTT. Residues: CASSRTLAAGGEKLFF.

Here the CDR3 reads CASSLGSYNEQFF. For the CDR3, the DNA is TGTGCCAGCAGTTTGGGCAGTTACAATGAGCAGTTCTTC. J is TRBJ2-1 and V is TRBV27; D ambiguous. Per germline, CDR1 MNHEY and CDR2 SMNVEV (reference sequence). The length of the CDR3 is 13 residues. Trimming took off 3 bases at V and 4 bases at J, with 7 bases between the two ends.

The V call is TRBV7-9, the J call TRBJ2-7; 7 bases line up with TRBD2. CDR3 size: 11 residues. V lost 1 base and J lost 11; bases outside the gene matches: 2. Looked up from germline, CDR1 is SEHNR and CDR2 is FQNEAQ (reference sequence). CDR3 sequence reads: CASSLGRGEYF. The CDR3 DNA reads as TGTGCCAGCAGCTTAGGCCGGGGGGAGTACTTC.

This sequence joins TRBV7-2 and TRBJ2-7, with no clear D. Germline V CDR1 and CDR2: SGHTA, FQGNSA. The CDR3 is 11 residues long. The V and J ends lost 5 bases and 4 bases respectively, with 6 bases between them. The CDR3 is CASSPEYEQYF. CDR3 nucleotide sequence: TGTGCCAGCAGCCCAGAATACGAGCAGTACTTC.

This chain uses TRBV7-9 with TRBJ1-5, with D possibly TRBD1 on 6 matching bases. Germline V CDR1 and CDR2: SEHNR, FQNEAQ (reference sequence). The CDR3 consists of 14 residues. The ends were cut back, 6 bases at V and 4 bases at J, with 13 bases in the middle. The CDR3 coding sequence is TGTGCCAGCAGTGATACAGGGTTGAATCAGCCCCAGCATTTT. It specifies CASSDTGLNQPQHF.

CDR3 in DNA: TGTGCCAGCAGTTCCGGACAGGGCGGGAGCCCTGACGAGCAGTACTTC. Amino acid sequence: CASSSGQGGSPDEQYF. The genes are TRBV27 and TRBJ2-7; D may be TRBD1 (8 bases). Germline assignment: CDR1 MNHEY and CDR2 SMNVEV (reference sequence). Trimming pared 4 bases from V and 5 bases from J, leaving 21 bases between. The CDR3 consists of 16 residues.

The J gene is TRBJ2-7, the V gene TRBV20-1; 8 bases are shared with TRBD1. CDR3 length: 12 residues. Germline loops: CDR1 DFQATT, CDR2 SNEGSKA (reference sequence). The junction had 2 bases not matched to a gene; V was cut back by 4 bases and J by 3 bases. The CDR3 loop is CSATDRGYEQYF. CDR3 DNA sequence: TGCAGTGCTACTGACAGGGGCTACGAGCAGTACTTC.